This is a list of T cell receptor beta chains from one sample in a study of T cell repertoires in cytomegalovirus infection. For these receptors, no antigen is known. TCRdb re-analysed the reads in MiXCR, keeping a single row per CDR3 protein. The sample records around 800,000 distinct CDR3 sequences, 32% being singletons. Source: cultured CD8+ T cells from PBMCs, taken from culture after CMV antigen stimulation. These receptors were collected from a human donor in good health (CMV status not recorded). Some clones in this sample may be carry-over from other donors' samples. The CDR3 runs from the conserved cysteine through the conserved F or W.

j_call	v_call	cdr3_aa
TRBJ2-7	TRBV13	CASSLGNRVHEQYF
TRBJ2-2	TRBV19	CASSLLTHTGELFF
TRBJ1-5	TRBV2	CASSDRRQAAYVQRQHF
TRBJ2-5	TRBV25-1	CASRNTGGETQYF
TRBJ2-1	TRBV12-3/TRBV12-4	CASSLRLAGGGEQFF
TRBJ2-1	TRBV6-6	CASSYSGGGYYNEQFF
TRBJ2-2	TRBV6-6	CASSYSRPGQGADTGELFF
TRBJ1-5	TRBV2	CASRGGVQDPTTYQPQHF
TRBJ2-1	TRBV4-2	CASSQTGRGDEQFF
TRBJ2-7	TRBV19	CASSIGQVGEQYF
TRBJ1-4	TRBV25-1	CASSELWTENYEKLFF
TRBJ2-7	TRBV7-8	CASSHRGTGGRYEQYF
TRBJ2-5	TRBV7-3	CASRIQRRETQYF
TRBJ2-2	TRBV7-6	CASTRGRGTGELFF
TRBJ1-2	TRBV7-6	CVSGPPTGDLNYGYTF
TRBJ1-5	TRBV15	CVTSRDRGQRQPQHF
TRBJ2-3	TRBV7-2	CASTLSGGGTDTQYF
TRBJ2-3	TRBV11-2	CASSLSQRGTDTQYF
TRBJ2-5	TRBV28	CASSVQGPNLLSQETQYF
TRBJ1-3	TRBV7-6	CASSLAERGAGSGNTIYF
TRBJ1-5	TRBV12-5	CASGFSQENSNQPQHF
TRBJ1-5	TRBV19	CASSITLQDYGNQPQHF
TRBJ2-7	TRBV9	CASSVGGPSSYEQYF
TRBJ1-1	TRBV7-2	CASGQGAMDTEAFF
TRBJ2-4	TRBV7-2	CASSLPDTTRRNIQYF
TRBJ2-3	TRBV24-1	CATSDLKGGTDTQYF
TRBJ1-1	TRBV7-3	CAGSPPGGTEAFF
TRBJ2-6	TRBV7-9	CASSFWEFSGANVLTF
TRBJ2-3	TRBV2	CASRGRPDTQYF
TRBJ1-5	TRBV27	CASSLEVNQPQHF
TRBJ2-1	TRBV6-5	CASTTQGYNEQFF
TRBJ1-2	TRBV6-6	CASSYFRGDGYTF
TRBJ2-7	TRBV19	CASSMGGRNEQYF
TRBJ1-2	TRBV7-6	CASSLDVSANYGYTF
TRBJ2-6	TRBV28	CASSLKGGPGANVLTF
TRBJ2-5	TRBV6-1	CASTLSGGLETQYF
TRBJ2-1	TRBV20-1	CSAEKRGVGIYNEQFF
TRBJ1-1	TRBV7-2	CASSGRTKGDTEAFF
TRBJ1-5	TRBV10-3	CAISEGSQPQHF
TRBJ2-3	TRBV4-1	CASSYWASPDTQYF
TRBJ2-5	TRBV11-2	CASSLRTGTGWEETQYF
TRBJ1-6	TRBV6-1	CASSENQGNSPLHF
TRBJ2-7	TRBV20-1	CSAESRSNYEQYF
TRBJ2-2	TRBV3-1	CASSGGWNTGELFF
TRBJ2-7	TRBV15	CATSRGLAYLGRDYEQYF
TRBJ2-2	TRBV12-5	CASGEGSTGELFF
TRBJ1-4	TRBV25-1	CASSAYRDGEKLFF